These 26 T cell receptor beta chains share one sample of origin, sequenced in a study of T cells in Graves' hyperthyroidism and ophthalmopathy. RNA transcripts yielded amplified TCR beta CDR3 regions. A set of HTBI primers served as the primers for a first-round RT-PCR of the TCR CDR3. TCRdb analysed the multiplex PCR reads with MiXCR anew, one entry per CDR3 protein. This table has hundreds of thousands of distinct CDR3 sequences, approximately 19% appearing once. Input material: blood. The receptors shown here come from a woman in her 50s with Graves' hyperthyroidism that later progressed to Graves' ophthalmopathy.

This clonotype was detected ten times or more. This sequence joins TRBV5-1 and TRBJ2-3; no clear D. Germline CDR1 reads SGHRS; CDR2 reads YFSETQ. Trimming took 2 bases from V and 6 from J, leaving 13 bases between them. This CDR3 is built from 14 residues. CDR3 in DNA: TGCGCCAGCAGCTTTCGCTCCCAGGTCGATACGCAGTATTTT. Encoded protein: CASSFRSQVDTQYF.

Concerning this clonotype itself: An end of the junction differs from the germline gene, which may be a read error. V is TRBV6-2 or TRBV6-3 and J is TRBJ1-5, with 9 positions matching TRBD1. Germline V gene lookup returns CDR1 MNHEY and CDR2 SVGEGT. The CDR3 spans 19 residues. CDR3 sequence reads: CDSSYSLRDRAEDNQPQHF. CDR3 DNA: TGTGACAGCAGTTACTCACTCCGGGACAGGGCTGAGGATAATCAGCCCCAGCATTTT.

This clonotype was picked up many times. This chain links TRBV5-8 with TRBJ2-5, with 7 bases matching TRBD2. The V and J ends lost 2 bases and 4 bases, in that order; junction bases with no gene match: 8. Germline V gene lookup returns CDR1 SGHTS and CDR2 YDEGEE. This CDR3 has 15 amino acids. The CDR3 DNA reads TGTGCCAGCAGCTTCAGCGGGGTTGATGGAGAGACCCAGTACTTC. Its protein product is CASSFSGVDGETQYF.

The chain carries TRBV4-1 and TRBJ1-6; 10 bases line up with TRBD1. The CDR3 has 15 residues. V shed 5 bases, J shed 5 bases, and the junction held 3 bases outside the gene matches. Germline CDR1 MGHRA, CDR2 YSYEKL. CDR3 amino acids: CASSLDRGHNSPLHF. In nucleotides, the CDR3 is TGCGCCAGCAGCTTAGACAGGGGGCATAATTCACCCCTCCACTTT.

This clonotype was recorded a few times. The chain employs TRBV12-3 or TRBV12-4 and TRBJ2-2; TRBD2 is a possible D gene (6 bases). This CDR3 spans 13 amino acids. Between the trimmed V and J ends, which lost 2 bases and 6 bases, there was a span of 7 bases. In DNA, the CDR3 is TGTGCCAGCAGTTTACTAGCGCCCGGGGAGCTGTTTTTT. It is translated as CASSLLAPGELFF.

In this sample, this clonotype turned up a few times. The rearrangement joins TRBV5-1 to TRBJ1-1; the D is unclear. Trimming left V 2 bases short and J 5 bases short, with 13 bases between. This CDR3 has 14 amino acids. Germline V gene sequence: CDR1 SGHRS, CDR2 YFSETQ. The CDR3 protein is CASSFGPESTEAFF. The CDR3 DNA sequence: TGCGCCAGCAGCTTTGGCCCCGAAAGTACTGAAGCTTTCTTT.

This clonotype was detected ten times or more. V and J are TRBV20-1 and TRBJ1-2, with 11 bases aligning to TRBD1. CDR3 length: 15 amino acids. Trimming took 5 bases from V and 7 from J; bases not matched to a gene: 12. Germline values: CDR1 DFQATT, CDR2 SNEGSKA (reference sequence). The CDR3 loop reads CSAGGTGGTISGYTF. DNA for the CDR3: TGCAGTGCTGGTGGGACAGGGGGGACTATATCTGGCTACACCTTC.

This clonotype has just a few counts. The genes are TRBV7-2 and TRBJ2-1; D might be TRBD1 (5 bases). V lost 5 bases, J lost 2 bases, and 22 bases lay in between. Germline CDR1 and CDR2: SGHTA and FQGNSA. This CDR3 has 18 residues. CDR3 DNA: TGTGCCAGCAGCGGACAAGTAAGGACAACATATACCTACAATGAGCAGTTCTTC. The encoded protein is CASSGQVRTTYTYNEQFF.

This chain uses TRBV6-1 with TRBJ2-3, with D possibly TRBD2 on 6 matching bases. This CDR3 comprises 14 residues. V dropped 4 bases and J dropped 6 bases, with 14 bases sitting between them. Germline V gene sequence: CDR1 MNHNS, CDR2 SASEGT. In DNA, the CDR3 is TGTGCCAGCAGTGCGAAAGGAGGGGCCGATACGCAGTATTTT. Translated: CASSAKGGADTQYF.

This clonotype was seen ten or more times. The V gene is TRBV6-6, the J gene TRBJ1-1; 9 nucleotides agree with TRBD1. The CDR3 is 15 amino acids. V was pared by 2 bases and J by 6 bases, with 7 bases of the junction left unmatched. CDR1 and CDR2 (germline): MNHNY, SVGAGI (reference sequence). The CDR3 coding sequence is TGTGCCAGCAGTTACGCCGGGACAGGGCAACCTGAAGCTTTCTTT. It yields the protein CASSYAGTGQPEAFF.

The rearrangement uses TRBV6-1 and TRBJ1-4, with 9 bases that match TRBD1. CDR1 is MNHNS and CDR2 is SASEGT in the germline V gene. This CDR3 region has 17 residues. V shed 6 bases, J shed 3 bases, and the junction held 11 bases outside the gene matches. CDR3 bases: TGTGCCAGCAGAACACACTACAGGGGGCTGGCTAATGAAAAACTGTTTTTT. Translation: CASRTHYRGLANEKLFF.

This clonotype came up many times. The chain uses TRBV20-1 and TRBJ2-5, with D maybe TRBD1 (5 bases). CDR3 size: 12 residues. V lost 3 bases and J lost 7, with 12 bases in between. Looked up from germline, CDR1 is DFQATT and CDR2 is SNEGSKA (reference sequence). The CDR3 spells CSASESRGTQYF. The CDR3 region has the DNA TGCAGTGCTAGCGAGTCTAGGGGGACCCAGTACTTC.

This chain connects TRBV7-9 to TRBJ1-1; weak D call: TRBD1 (5 bases). Germline assignment: CDR1 SEHNR and CDR2 FQNEAQ (reference sequence). The CDR3 runs 13 residues. CDR3 region: CAGGGGMNTEAFF. DNA for the CDR3: TGTGCAGGCGGCGGGGGGATGAACACTGAAGCTTTCTTT.

The chain has TRBV27 and TRBJ1-1; D ambiguous. With 3 bases removed from V and 1 base from J, the gap between germline ends came to 9 bases. The length of the CDR3 is 14 residues. Germline values: CDR1 MNHEY, CDR2 SMNVEV (reference sequence). The CDR3 is CASSFGDGNTEAFF. Written as DNA, the CDR3 is TGTGCCAGCAGTTTTGGCGACGGGAACACTGAAGCTTTCTTT.

This clonotype was observed a few times. The chain links TRBV7-3 to TRBJ2-1; no firm D call. CDR1 SGHTA and CDR2 FQGTGA come from the germline V gene. V lost 1 base and J lost 7, with 14 bases in between. This CDR3 comprises 15 residues. For the CDR3, the DNA is TGTGCCAGCAGCTTAAGAAGGGTCCCTCGGAATGAGCAGTTCTTC. Encoded protein: CASSLRRVPRNEQFF.

This clonotype was found many times. The V call is TRBV7-8, the J call TRBJ1-1, with a possible D match to TRBD1 (5 bases). V was shortened by 3 bases and J by 4 bases, with 12 bases between the two germline ends. From germline, CDR1 is SGHVS and CDR2 FQNEAQ. The CDR3 has 14 amino acids. This CDR3 reads CASSFGTPGTEAFF. The CDR3 bases are TGTGCCAGCAGCTTCGGGACTCCCGGCACTGAAGCTTTCTTT.

At least ten counts were recorded for this clonotype. The CDR3 nucleotides are TGTGCCAGCTCACCATTGGGGGGCAACTATGGCTACACCTTC. Translating it yields CASSPLGGNYGYTF. This chain links TRBV18 with TRBJ1-2, with D perhaps matching TRBD1 (6 bases). The CDR3 runs to 14 residues. Trimming removed 2 bases at V and 2 bases at J, with 9 bases between. Germline CDR1 and CDR2: KGHSH and LQKENI.

Many counts were recorded for this clonotype. This chain connects TRBV7-8 to TRBJ1-1; D is perhaps TRBD1 (6 bases). The V end lost 1 base, the J end lost 4 bases, and 22 bases lay between the germline ends. CDR3 size: 18 residues. CDR1 is SGHVS and CDR2 is FQNEAQ in the germline V gene. In DNA form, the CDR3 reads TGTGCCAGCAGCTTAGAGTGGGGTGGTGGGACAACGGTCACTGAAGCTTTCTTT. Amino acids: CASSLEWGGGTTVTEAFF.

This sequence joins TRBV11-2 and TRBJ1-3; D is unresolved. Germline V gene lookup returns CDR1 SGHAT and CDR2 FQNNGV. V lost 5 bases, J lost 0 bases, and 8 bases lay in between. The CDR3 runs 14 residues. The CDR3 is CASSRAGSGNTIYF. CDR3 bases: TGTGCCAGCAGCCGGGCCGGCTCTGGAAACACCATATATTTT.

This clonotype was seen many times. V and J are TRBV20-1 and TRBJ1-6; tentative D call: TRBD1 (5 bases). Trimming left V 3 bases short and J 8 bases short, with 11 bases between. Germline CDR1 reads DFQATT; CDR2 reads SNEGSKA (reference sequence). The CDR3 is 13 amino acids. CDR3 loop: CSARGRGYSPLHF. CDR3 DNA sequence: TGCAGTGCTAGGGGGAGGGGCTATTCACCCCTCCACTTT.

The CDR3 DNA reads as TGTGCCAGCAGCCCATCTGGACCAGCCTTTGGGAGTGGCTACACCTTC. It encodes CASSPSGPAFGSGYTF. This rearrangement joins TRBV6-4 to TRBJ1-2; D is undetermined. Trimming left V 6 bases short and J 7 bases short, with 24 bases between. The germline V gene encodes CDR1 MRHNA and CDR2 SNTAGT. CDR3 length: 16 residues.

As to this clonotype: This may arise from a read error, as a much more abundant clone is one base away. This chain connects TRBV11-1 to TRBJ2-6, with D possibly TRBD1 on 6 matching bases. V dropped 5 bases and J dropped 2 bases, with 10 bases sitting between them. This CDR3 spans 15 amino acids. Per the germline V gene, CDR1 is SGHAT and CDR2 is FQDESV (reference sequence). CDR3 nucleotide sequence: TGTGCCAGCAGCCAATACAGGGCTGGGGCCAACGTCCTGACTTTC. Protein: CASSQYRAGANVLTF.

The V and J genes are TRBV12-3 or TRBV12-4 and TRBJ1-1; D perhaps matches TRBD1 (6 bases). Trimming left V 4 bases short and J 11 bases short, with 14 bases between. The CDR3 totals 12 residues. The CDR3 DNA reads TGTGCCAGCAGTTCCCGAGGGGGGGGTGCTTTCTTT. This sequence encodes CASSSRGGGAFF.

This clonotype was recorded many times. J is TRBJ1-1 and V is TRBV30, with 10 bases that match TRBD1. The germline V gene has CDR1 GTSNPN and CDR2 SVGIG (reference sequence). Germline trimming cut 2 bases from V and 11 bases from J; bases unmatched to any gene: 11. This CDR3 spans 14 amino acids. CDR3 coding DNA: TGTGCCTGGAGTCTAGGGGTGGGACAGGGGTTGGCTTTCTTT. Translated: CAWSLGVGQGLAFF.

This clonotype was picked up many times. The rearrangement links TRBV12-3 or TRBV12-4 to TRBJ1-2; weak D call: TRBD1 (6 bases). Deletions cut 1 base from V and 6 bases from J, with 15 bases between. This CDR3 has 15 residues. In DNA, the CDR3 is TGTGCCAGCAGTTTAGAGGGGGGAGGAGGAGATGGCTACACCTTC. Its translation: CASSLEGGGGDGYTF.

In its sample, this clonotype was seen many times. Relative to the germline gene, one junction end is altered; a read error may explain this. The gene calls are TRBV7-9 and TRBJ2-3, with 9 bases lining up with TRBD1. This CDR3 has 16 amino acids. Looked up from germline, CDR1 is SEHNR and CDR2 is FQNEAQ (reference sequence). The CDR3 sequence is CASSLATGGPTDTQYF. CDR3 DNA sequence: TGTGCCAGCAGCCTAGCCACAGGGGGCCCCACAGATACGCAGTATTTT.